Listed below are T cell receptor beta chains from one sample, sequenced in a study of control samples from healthy donors and cancer patients. The assay was immunoSEQ multiplex PCR, and TCRdb's table has in-frame clones only and misses some. This sample has fewer than 150,000 clones, with approximately 89% found just once. Sequencing was carried out using blood. These receptors were taken from a woman under 30 in good health. Both conserved end residues are part of each CDR3. Each record gives: clone size, V gene, D gene, J gene, CDR3 protein, CDR3 DNA. D genes are given only for firm matches. Part of the rows lack a size; the others show once, few, many or a class for expanded clones.

clone size: once
V gene: TRBV24-1
D gene: .
J gene: TRBJ1-2
CDR3 protein: CATSVLLAGGDYGYTF
CDR3 DNA: TGTGCCACCAGTGTCCTACTAGCGGGAGGAGACTATGGCTACACCTTC

clone size: .
V gene: TRBV5-8
D gene: .
J gene: TRBJ1-2
CDR3 protein: CASSLGFGYGYTF
CDR3 DNA: TGTGCCAGCAGCTTGGGTTTTGGCTATGGCTACACCTTC

clone size: .
V gene: TRBV14
D gene: TRBD2
J gene: TRBJ2-5
CDR3 protein: CASSQERMGLGKETQYF
CDR3 DNA: TGTGCCAGCAGCCAAGAGAGAATGGGACTAGGTAAAGAGACCCAGTACTTC

clone size: .
V gene: TRBV28
D gene: TRBD1
J gene: TRBJ2-2
CDR3 protein: CASSSVGYRGLTKGELFF
CDR3 DNA: TGTGCCAGCAGTTCTGTGGGTTACAGGGGGCTCACAAAGGGGGAGCTGTTTTTT

clone size: .
V gene: TRBV7-9
D gene: TRBD1
J gene: TRBJ2-7
CDR3 protein: CASSDRGPYEQYF
CDR3 DNA: TGTGCCAGCAGTGACAGGGGGCCCTACGAGCAGTACTTC

clone size: .
V gene: TRBV12-3/TRBV12-4
D gene: .
J gene: TRBJ2-3
CDR3 protein: CASNGGFPDTQYF
CDR3 DNA: TGTGCCAGCAACGGGGGTTTCCCAGATACGCAGTATTTT

clone size: .
V gene: TRBV4-3
D gene: .
J gene: TRBJ1-1
CDR3 protein: CASSQQALRPWDTEAFF
CDR3 DNA: TGCGCCAGCAGCCAACAAGCTCTCAGGCCTTGGGACACTGAAGCTTTCTTT

clone size: .
V gene: TRBV29-1
D gene: .
J gene: TRBJ2-4
CDR3 protein: CSVFELEQYF
CDR3 DNA: TGCAGCGTTTTCGAGTTGGAGCAGTACTTC

clone size: .
V gene: TRBV10-1
D gene: .
J gene: TRBJ2-2
CDR3 protein: CANPTFPGELFF
CDR3 DNA: TGCGCCAACCCGACATTTCCCGGGGAGCTGTTTTTT

clone size: once
V gene: TRBV4-1
D gene: .
J gene: TRBJ1-2
CDR3 protein: CASSQVGTNYGYTF
CDR3 DNA: TGCGCCAGCAGCCAAGTGGGTACAAACTATGGCTACACCTTC

clone size: .
V gene: TRBV5-1
D gene: .
J gene: TRBJ2-2
CDR3 protein: CASRIAIGTGELFF
CDR3 DNA: TGCGCCAGCAGGATAGCCATAGGGACCGGGGAGCTGTTTTTT

clone size: .
V gene: TRBV27
D gene: .
J gene: TRBJ1-2
CDR3 protein: CASSLRRFDYGYTF
CDR3 DNA: TGTGCCAGCAGTTTGAGACGGTTTGATTATGGCTACACCTTC

clone size: .
V gene: TRBV18
D gene: TRBD2
J gene: TRBJ2-1
CDR3 protein: CASSLRLAGGPDGEQFF
CDR3 DNA: TGTGCCAGCTCACTGCGACTAGCGGGGGGACCTGACGGTGAGCAGTTCTTC

clone size: .
V gene: TRBV10-3
D gene: .
J gene: TRBJ2-7
CDR3 protein: CAIGTPNSSSYEQYF
CDR3 DNA: TGTGCCATCGGGACACCTAACTCTAGCTCCTACGAGCAGTACTTC

clone size: .
V gene: TRBV5-1
D gene: .
J gene: TRBJ2-2
CDR3 protein: CASSLPRGLTGELFF
CDR3 DNA: TGCGCCAGCAGCTTACCTAGGGGCCTTACCGGGGAGCTGTTTTTT

clone size: .
V gene: TRBV7-2
D gene: .
J gene: TRBJ1-1
CDR3 protein: CASSRQMNTEAFF
CDR3 DNA: TGTGCCAGCAGCCGCCAGATGAACACTGAAGCTTTCTTT

clone size: once
V gene: TRBV7-7
D gene: .
J gene: TRBJ2-3
CDR3 protein: CASSLQPPGAGGTDTQYF
CDR3 DNA: TGTGCTAGCAGCTTACAACCACCAGGAGCCGGGGGCACAGATACGCAGTATTTT

clone size: .
V gene: TRBV21-1
D gene: .
J gene: TRBJ1-2
CDR3 protein: CASSPRTVDVGTGGFRWDGYTF
CDR3 DNA: TGTGCCAGCAGCCCCCGGACAGTAGACGTGGGGACAGGGGGATTCCGCTGGGATGGCTACACCTTC

clone size: .
V gene: TRBV7-9
D gene: TRBD1
J gene: TRBJ2-7
CDR3 protein: CASSLPGTGYEQYF
CDR3 DNA: TGTGCCAGCAGCCTTCCCGGGACAGGCTACGAGCAGTACTTC

clone size: .
V gene: TRBV27
D gene: TRBD2
J gene: TRBJ2-1
CDR3 protein: CASSLTSGGGNEQFF
CDR3 DNA: TGTGCCAGCAGTCTCACTAGCGGGGGCGGCAATGAGCAGTTCTTC

clone size: .
V gene: TRBV5-6
D gene: .
J gene: TRBJ1-3
CDR3 protein: CASSLGSWPGNTIYF
CDR3 DNA: TGTGCCAGCAGCTTGGGGTCCTGGCCTGGAAACACCATATATTTT

clone size: .
V gene: TRBV5-5
D gene: .
J gene: TRBJ2-7
CDR3 protein: CASTPLQGSYEQYF
CDR3 DNA: TGTGCCAGCACCCCACTTCAGGGTTCCTACGAGCAGTACTTC

clone size: .
V gene: TRBV6-2/TRBV6-3
D gene: TRBD1
J gene: TRBJ2-6
CDR3 protein: CASSYPKGQGDSGANVLTF
CDR3 DNA: TGTGCCAGCAGTTACCCCAAGGGACAGGGCGACTCTGGGGCCAACGTCCTGACTTTC

clone size: .
V gene: TRBV19
D gene: .
J gene: TRBJ1-4
CDR3 protein: CATRPFATNEKLFF
CDR3 DNA: TGTGCCACTAGGCCGTTTGCAACTAATGAAAAACTGTTTTTT

clone size: .
V gene: TRBV15
D gene: .
J gene: TRBJ1-3
CDR3 protein: CATSRDPVGAAGNTIYF
CDR3 DNA: TGTGCCACCAGCAGAGACCCGGTGGGGGCGGCAGGAAACACCATATATTTT

clone size: .
V gene: TRBV11-2
D gene: .
J gene: TRBJ2-1
CDR3 protein: CASSLGVGEQFF
CDR3 DNA: TGTGCCAGCAGCTTAGGAGTTGGGGAGCAGTTCTTC

clone size: .
V gene: TRBV4-2
D gene: .
J gene: TRBJ2-3
CDR3 protein: CASSQMGDTQYF
CDR3 DNA: TGTGCCAGCAGCCAGATGGGAGATACGCAGTATTTT

clone size: .
V gene: TRBV21-1
D gene: .
J gene: TRBJ2-5
CDR3 protein: CASSKVLSDRGLKTQYF
CDR3 DNA: TGTGCCAGCAGCAAAGTACTTAGCGACAGGGGCTTAAAGACCCAGTACTTC

clone size: .
V gene: TRBV5-1
D gene: TRBD1
J gene: TRBJ2-1
CDR3 protein: CASSPGTVDYNEQFF
CDR3 DNA: TGCGCCAGCAGCCCCGGGACAGTCGACTACAATGAGCAGTTCTTC

clone size: .
V gene: TRBV19
D gene: TRBD1
J gene: TRBJ1-1
CDR3 protein: CASQITGGSNTEAFF
CDR3 DNA: TGTGCCAGTCAAATCACAGGGGGCAGTAACACTGAAGCTTTCTTT

clone size: .
V gene: TRBV7-8
D gene: .
J gene: TRBJ2-7
CDR3 protein: CASSLVGPTYEQYF
CDR3 DNA: TGTGCCAGCAGCTTAGTAGGGCCAACCTACGAGCAGTACTTC

clone size: .
V gene: TRBV30
D gene: .
J gene: TRBJ2-4
CDR3 protein: CAWSDGDLAKNIQYF
CDR3 DNA: TGTGCCTGGAGTGACGGGGACCTAGCCAAAAACATTCAGTACTTC

clone size: .
V gene: TRBV7-9
D gene: .
J gene: TRBJ2-3
CDR3 protein: CASSRTDTQYF
CDR3 DNA: TGTGCCAGCTCTCGCACAGATACGCAGTATTTT

clone size: .
V gene: TRBV28
D gene: TRBD1
J gene: TRBJ2-3
CDR3 protein: CATTGQRPTDTQYF
CDR3 DNA: TGTGCCACCACGGGACAGAGGCCCACAGATACGCAGTATTTT

clone size: .
V gene: TRBV5-6
D gene: TRBD1
J gene: TRBJ1-1
CDR3 protein: CASSRTAAPGQGEAFF
CDR3 DNA: TGTGCCAGCAGCCGTACGGCCGCTCCGGGACAGGGAGAAGCTTTCTTT

clone size: .
V gene: TRBV5-1
D gene: .
J gene: TRBJ2-5
CDR3 protein: CASSERETQYF
CDR3 DNA: TGCGCCAGCAGCGAGAGAGAGACCCAGTACTTC

clone size: .
V gene: TRBV24-1
D gene: .
J gene: TRBJ2-7
CDR3 protein: CATTLDPAYEQYF
CDR3 DNA: TGTGCCACCACCTTGGACCCAGCCTACGAGCAGTACTTC

clone size: .
V gene: TRBV7-2
D gene: TRBD2
J gene: TRBJ2-5
CDR3 protein: CASSQAGAGVKETQYF
CDR3 DNA: TGTGCCAGCAGTCAGGCCGGAGCGGGGGTAAAAGAGACCCAGTACTTC

clone size: .
V gene: TRBV6-1
D gene: .
J gene: TRBJ1-1
CDR3 protein: CASSDDKNTEAFF
CDR3 DNA: TGTGCCAGCAGTGACGACAAGAACACTGAAGCTTTCTTT

clone size: .
V gene: TRBV11-2
D gene: TRBD1
J gene: TRBJ2-1
CDR3 protein: CASSSFSGQANYNEQFF
CDR3 DNA: TGTGCCAGCAGCTCCTTCTCGGGACAGGCGAACTACAATGAGCAGTTCTTC

clone size: .
V gene: TRBV19
D gene: .
J gene: TRBJ2-3
CDR3 protein: CASSLHVVRDLDTQYF
CDR3 DNA: TGTGCCAGTAGTCTACACGTGGTCAGGGATTTAGATACGCAGTATTTT